These 8 T cell receptor beta chains were sequenced from one sample in a study of shared clonotypes between healthy human individuals (dated by TCRdb to about 2020). The method was the immunoSEQ multiplex PCR assay. The table comes from immuneACCESS by way of TCRdb, which keeps in-frame sequences with V and J called. Part of the clones is missing from these tables; in studies checked, under half for an unresolved V gene and the rest for unknown reasons. The sample table shows about 120,000 clones, and 68% are seen once. The ten largest account for roughly 24% of the sample. Sequencing was done on a sample of memory CD8+ T cells sorted from blood. Reading the label with the study, this specimen's cell subset or site is: CD45RO+ cells pooled with CCR7-negative TemRA cells. The receptors were sampled from a woman aged 25 to 39 in good health.

The gene calls are TRBV19 and TRBJ2-7, with a weak D call TRBD1 (8 bases). Germline V gene lookup returns CDR1 LNHDA and CDR2 SQIVND (reference sequence). The CDR3 runs 14 residues. Trimming took 5 bases from V and 4 from J, leaving 15 bases between them. CDR3 in DNA: TGTGCCAGTAGTTCGACAGGGGAGGGGTACGAGCAGTACTTC. Protein: CASSSTGEGYEQYF. The whole variable domain, filled in from reference TRBV19 and TRBJ2-7, reads DGGITQSPKYLFRKEGQNVTLSCEQNLNHDAMYWYRQDPGQGLRLIYYSQIVNDFQKGDIAEGYSVSREKKESFPLTVTSAQKNPTAFYLCASSSTGEGYEQYFGPGTRLTVT.

In this sample, this clone turned up a few times. J is TRBJ2-7 and V is TRBV19, with 9 nucleotides matching TRBD1. Trimming removed 6 bases from V and 4 bases from J; junction bases left unmatched: 7. Germline V gives CDR1 LNHDA, CDR2 SQIVND (reference sequence). The CDR3 has 14 residues. CDR3 DNA: TGTGCCAGTAGCGTGGGACAGGGTTCGTACGAGCAGTACTTC. The encoded protein is CASSVGQGSYEQYF.

The V gene is TRBV5-4, the J gene TRBJ2-7; the match to TRBD2 covers 8 bases. The trim removed 4 bases at V and 5 bases at J, leaving 14 bases unmatched. The CDR3 sequence is 16 residues long. Per germline, CDR1 SGHNT and CDR2 YYREEE (reference sequence). The CDR3 here is CASSQPSGRTIHEQYF. The CDR3 DNA sequence: TGTGCCAGCAGCCAACCCAGCGGGAGAACGATCCACGAGCAGTACTTC. The full variable domain, in which reference TRBV5-4 and TRBJ2-7 provide the parts outside the CDR3, is ETGVTQSPTHLIKTRGQQVTLRCSSQSGHNTVSWYQQALGQGPQFIFQYYREEENGRGNFPPRFSGLQFPNYSSELNVNALELDDSALYLCASSQPSGRTIHEQYFGPGTRLTVT.

This sequence joins TRBV5-6 and TRBJ1-2; 7 bases are shared with TRBD1. J lost 8 bases, V lost 5 bases, and 15 bases had no gene match. CDR3 length: 15 residues. CDR1 is SGHDT, CDR2 YYEEEE, per germline. The DNA of the CDR3 is TGTGCCAGCAGTCAACGGGACAGCCCGCCGGGGGGCTACACCTTC. It codes for CASSQRDSPPGGYTF.

The V and J genes are TRBV6-5 and TRBJ1-5; D unclear. This CDR3 has 14 amino acids. Germline V gene lookup returns CDR1 MNHEY and CDR2 SVGAGI. Trimming took 9 bases from V and 5 from J, leaving 17 bases between them. CDR3 sequence (DNA): TGTGCCAGTTGGCCGGCAGGATCCTATCAGCCCCAGCATTTT. It translates to CASWPAGSYQPQHF.

The rearrangement uses TRBV27 and TRBJ1-5; the match to TRBD1 covers 7 bases. Looked up from germline, CDR1 is MNHEY and CDR2 is SMNVEV (reference sequence). The V gene end was trimmed by 5 bases and the J gene end by 4 bases; junction bases not matched to a gene: 11. The CDR3 runs to 16 residues. CDR3: CASSPQGQPINQPQHF. CDR3 nucleotides: TGTGCCAGCAGTCCCCAGGGACAGCCAATTAATCAGCCCCAGCATTTT.

This clone showed up many times. The rearrangement uses TRBV6-1 and TRBJ2-2, with D perhaps matching TRBD1 (6 bases). V lost 7 bases, J lost 1 base, and 10 bases lay in between. The V gene's germline CDR1 is MNHNS and CDR2 SASEGT. This CDR3 is 14 amino acids long. The DNA of the CDR3 is TGTGCCAGCATCTTGACAGGGAACACCGGGGAGCTGTTTTTT. This sequence encodes CASILTGNTGELFF.

V is TRBV28 and J is TRBJ2-4, with D perhaps matching TRBD1 (5 bases). Germline V lookup: CDR1 MDHEN, CDR2 SYDVKM. Between the trimmed V and J ends, which lost 3 bases and 9 bases, there was a span of 15 bases. This CDR3 is built from 14 residues. The CDR3 loop reads CASSFPGPHVIQYF. In nucleotides, the CDR3 is TGTGCCAGCAGTTTTCCAGGGCCCCATGTCATTCAGTACTTC.